The present T cell receptor (beta chain) was sequenced within a study of blood T cell repertoires in COVID-19. About the study: Samples representing acute and convalescent COVID-19 were sourced from the United States, Italy and Spain. Sources were T cells, B-cell-depleted T cells, or PBMCs; the material itself was cDNA or gDNA.

In the original processing: By means of reference gene primer amplification, nucleated cell counts were estimated. The data were produced by immunoSEQ multiplex PCR, yet TCRdb's version contains in-frame clones alone and is incomplete. V and J calls and clone size follow that table, whereas D and trimming were derived from the DNA. This table holds roughly 180,000 clones, 85% found once. The receptor's source is a woman in her fifties or sixties with acute or convalescent COVID-19. The sequencing input was peripheral blood.

DNA of the CDR3: TGTGCCAGCAGCCTTAGAAAAGGGGCTGGGGCCAACGTCCTGACTTTC. This codes for CASSLRKGAGANVLTF. The J gene is TRBJ2-6, the V gene TRBV11-2; D perhaps matches TRBD1 (5 bases). Germline V gives CDR1 SGHAT, CDR2 FQNNGV. Trimming cost V 5 bases and J 2 bases, with 13 bases left between them. This CDR3 region has 16 residues.